The sequence of this TCR beta chain was determined in a study of shared clonotypes between healthy human individuals. V lost 5 bases, J lost 4 bases, and 14 bases lay in between. Germline CDR1 is SQVTM and CDR2 is ANQGSEA. The CDR3 is 13 residues long. As defined, naive CD8 cells were CD45RO-negative and positively selected for CCR7, with terminally differentiated effector memory CD45RA+ cells excluded. The donor cohort consisted entirely of Caucasian adults residing in Nashville, Tennessee. Sequencing was at deep level. TCRdb keeps only in-frame clones here, not all; method: immunoSEQ multiplex PCR. The data hold around 640,000 clones, with approximately 96% observed a single time.

What was sequenced was naive CD8+ T cells sorted from blood. J is TRBJ2-5 and V is TRBV29-1; TRBD1 might be the D (6 bases). The clonotype originates from a woman in her thirties in good health. The CDR3 DNA reads as TGCAGCGTTTCTATTGGGGGCCGAGAGACCCAGTACTTC. Its protein is CSVSIGGRETQYF.